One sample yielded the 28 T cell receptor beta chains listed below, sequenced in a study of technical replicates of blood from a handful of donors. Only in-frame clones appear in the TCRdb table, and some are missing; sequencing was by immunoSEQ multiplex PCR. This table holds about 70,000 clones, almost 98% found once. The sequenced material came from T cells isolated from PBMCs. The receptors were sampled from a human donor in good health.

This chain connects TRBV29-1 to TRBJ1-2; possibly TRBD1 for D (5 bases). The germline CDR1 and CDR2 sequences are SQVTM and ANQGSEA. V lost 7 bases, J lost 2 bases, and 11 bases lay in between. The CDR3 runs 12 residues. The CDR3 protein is CSAAQGNYGYTF. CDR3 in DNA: TGCAGCGCAGCCCAGGGAAACTATGGCTACACCTTC.

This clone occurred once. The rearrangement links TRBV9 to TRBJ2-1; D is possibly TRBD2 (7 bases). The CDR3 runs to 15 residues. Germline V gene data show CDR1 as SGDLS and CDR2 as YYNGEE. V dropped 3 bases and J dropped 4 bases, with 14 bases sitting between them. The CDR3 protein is CASSALQGGYNEQFF. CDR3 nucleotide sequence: TGTGCCAGCAGCGCACTACAGGGAGGGTACAATGAGCAGTTCTTC.

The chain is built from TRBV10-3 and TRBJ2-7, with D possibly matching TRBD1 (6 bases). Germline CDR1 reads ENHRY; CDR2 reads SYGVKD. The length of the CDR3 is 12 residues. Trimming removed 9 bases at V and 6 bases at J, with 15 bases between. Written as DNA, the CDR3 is TGTGCCATAAGACAGGCGAATGGCGAGCAGTACTTC. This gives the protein CAIRQANGEQYF.

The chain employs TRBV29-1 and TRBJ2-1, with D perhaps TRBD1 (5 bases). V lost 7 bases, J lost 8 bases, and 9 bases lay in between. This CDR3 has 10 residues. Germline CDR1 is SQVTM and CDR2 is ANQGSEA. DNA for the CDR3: TGCAGCGGTTTGGGGCATGAGCAGTTCTTC. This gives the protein CSGLGHEQFF.

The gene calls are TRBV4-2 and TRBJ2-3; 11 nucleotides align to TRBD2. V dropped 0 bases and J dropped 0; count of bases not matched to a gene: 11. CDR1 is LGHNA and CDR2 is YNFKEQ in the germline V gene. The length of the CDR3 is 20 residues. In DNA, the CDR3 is TGTGCCAGCAGCCAAGATCCTAGACTAGCGGGATTCTCTAGCACAGATACGCAGTATTTT. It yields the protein CASSQDPRLAGFSSTDTQYF.

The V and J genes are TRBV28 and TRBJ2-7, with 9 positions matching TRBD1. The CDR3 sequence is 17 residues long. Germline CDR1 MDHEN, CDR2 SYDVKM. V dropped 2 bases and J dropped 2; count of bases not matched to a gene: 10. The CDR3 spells CASSLKLSGTGTYEQYF. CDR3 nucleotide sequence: TGTGCCAGCAGTTTAAAGCTATCAGGGACAGGGACCTACGAGCAGTACTTC.

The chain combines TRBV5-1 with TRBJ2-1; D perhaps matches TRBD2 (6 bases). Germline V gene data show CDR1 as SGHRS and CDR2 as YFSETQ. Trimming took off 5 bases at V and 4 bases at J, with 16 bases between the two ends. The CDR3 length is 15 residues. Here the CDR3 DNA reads TGCGCCAGCAGTTTTAGGGAGGTGGGGTACAATGAGCAGTTCTTC. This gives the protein CASSFREVGYNEQFF. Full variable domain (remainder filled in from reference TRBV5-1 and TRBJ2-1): KAGVTQTPRYLIKTRGQQVTLSCSPISGHRSVSWYQQTPGQGLQFLFEYFSETQRNKGNFPGRFSGRQFSNSRSEMNVSTLELGDSALYLCASSFREVGYNEQFFGPGTRLTVL.

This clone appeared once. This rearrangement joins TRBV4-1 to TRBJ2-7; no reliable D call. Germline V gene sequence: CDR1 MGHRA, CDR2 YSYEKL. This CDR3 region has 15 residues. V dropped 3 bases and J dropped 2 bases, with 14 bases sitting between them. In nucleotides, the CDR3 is TGCGCCAGCAGCCAGGCGGTGCTTCCCACCTACGAGCAGTACTTC. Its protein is CASSQAVLPTYEQYF.

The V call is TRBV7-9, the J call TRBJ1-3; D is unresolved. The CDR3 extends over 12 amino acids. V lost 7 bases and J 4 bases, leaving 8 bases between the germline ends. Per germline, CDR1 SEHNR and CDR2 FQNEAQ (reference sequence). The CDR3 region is CASTSGGNTIYF. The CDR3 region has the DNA TGTGCCAGCACATCCGGGGGAAACACCATATATTTT. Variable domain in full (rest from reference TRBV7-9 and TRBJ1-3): DTGVSQNPRHKITKRGQNVTFRCDPISEHNRLYWYRQTLGQGPEFLTYFQNEAQLEKSRLLSDRFSAERPKGSFSTLEIQRTEQGDSAMYLCASTSGGNTIYFGEGSWLTVV.

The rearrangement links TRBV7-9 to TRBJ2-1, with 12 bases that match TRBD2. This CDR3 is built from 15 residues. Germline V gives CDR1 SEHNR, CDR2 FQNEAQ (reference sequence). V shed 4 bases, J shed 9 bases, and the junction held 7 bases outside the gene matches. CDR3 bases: TGTGCCAGCAGCTCTAGCGGGAGGGCCTTGGTTGAGCAGTTCTTC. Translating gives CASSSSGRALVEQFF.

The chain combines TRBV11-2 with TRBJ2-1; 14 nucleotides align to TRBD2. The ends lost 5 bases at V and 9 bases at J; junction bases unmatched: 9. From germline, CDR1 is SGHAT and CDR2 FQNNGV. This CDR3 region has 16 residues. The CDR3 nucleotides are TGTGCCAGCAGCATGCGGACTAGCGGGAGGATTGGTGAGCAGTTCTTC. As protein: CASSMRTSGRIGEQFF.

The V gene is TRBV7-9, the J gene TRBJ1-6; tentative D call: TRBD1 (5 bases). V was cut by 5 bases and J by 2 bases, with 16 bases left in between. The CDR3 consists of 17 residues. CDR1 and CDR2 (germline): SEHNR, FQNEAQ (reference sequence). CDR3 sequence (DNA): TGTGCCAGCAGCCAAAGCCAGGGAGGTCCCTATAATTCACCCCTCCACTTT. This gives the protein CASSQSQGGPYNSPLHF.

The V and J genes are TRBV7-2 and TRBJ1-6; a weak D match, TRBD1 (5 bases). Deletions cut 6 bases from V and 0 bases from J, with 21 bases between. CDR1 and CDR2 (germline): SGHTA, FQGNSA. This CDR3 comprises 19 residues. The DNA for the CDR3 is TGTGCCAGCAGAGAGCACGACAGCTTCCTACGCTCCTATAATTCACCCCTCCACTTT. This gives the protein CASREHDSFLRSYNSPLHF. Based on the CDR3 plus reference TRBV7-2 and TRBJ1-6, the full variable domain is GAGVSQSPSNKVTEKGKDVELRCDPISGHTALYWYRQSLGQGLEFLIYFQGNSAPDKSGLPSDRFSAERTGGSVSTLTIQRTQQEDSAVYLCASREHDSFLRSYNSPLHFGNGTRLTVT.

The CDR3 is CASSVGQPGQPQHF. CDR3 sequence (DNA): TGTGCCAGCAGCGTAGGGCAGCCCGGGCAGCCCCAGCATTTT. The chain links TRBV9 to TRBJ1-5; D is unclear. Trimming cost V 0 bases and J 7 bases, with 11 bases left between them. Germline CDR1 reads SGDLS; CDR2 reads YYNGEE. There are 14 residues in the CDR3.

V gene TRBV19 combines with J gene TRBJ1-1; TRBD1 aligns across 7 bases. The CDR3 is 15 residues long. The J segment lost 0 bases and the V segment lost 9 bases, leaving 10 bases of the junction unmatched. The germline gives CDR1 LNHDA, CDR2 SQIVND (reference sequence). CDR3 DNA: TGTGCCAGCTCCGCGACAGGGAGTATGAACACTGAAGCTTTCTTT. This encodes CASSATGSMNTEAFF.

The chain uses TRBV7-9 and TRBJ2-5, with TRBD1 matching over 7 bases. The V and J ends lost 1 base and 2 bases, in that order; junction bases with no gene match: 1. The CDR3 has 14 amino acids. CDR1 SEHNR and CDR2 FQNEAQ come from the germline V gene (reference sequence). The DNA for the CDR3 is TGTGCCAGCAGCTTAGAGGGACAGCAAGAGACCCAGTACTTC. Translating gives CASSLEGQQETQYF.

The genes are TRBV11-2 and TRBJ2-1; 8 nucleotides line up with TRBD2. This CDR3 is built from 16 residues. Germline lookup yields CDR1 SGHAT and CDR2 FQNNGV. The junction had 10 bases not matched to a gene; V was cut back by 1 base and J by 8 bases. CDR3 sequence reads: CASSLVTSGPQYEQFF. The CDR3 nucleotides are TGTGCCAGCAGCTTAGTTACTAGCGGCCCTCAGTATGAGCAGTTCTTC.

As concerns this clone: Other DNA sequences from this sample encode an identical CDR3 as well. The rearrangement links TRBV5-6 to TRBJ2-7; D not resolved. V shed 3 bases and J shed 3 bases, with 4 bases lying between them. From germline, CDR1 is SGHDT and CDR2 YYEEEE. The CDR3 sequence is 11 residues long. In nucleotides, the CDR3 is TGTGCCAGCAGCTCCTACTACGAGCAGTACTTC. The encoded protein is CASSSYYEQYF.

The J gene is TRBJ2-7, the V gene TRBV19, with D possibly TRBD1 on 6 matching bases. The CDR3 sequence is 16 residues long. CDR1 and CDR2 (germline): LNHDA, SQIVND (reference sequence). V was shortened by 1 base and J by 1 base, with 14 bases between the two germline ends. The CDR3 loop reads CASSIGPGDMSYEQYF. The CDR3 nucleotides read TGTGCCAGTAGTATAGGGCCAGGGGATATGTCCTACGAGCAGTACTTC.

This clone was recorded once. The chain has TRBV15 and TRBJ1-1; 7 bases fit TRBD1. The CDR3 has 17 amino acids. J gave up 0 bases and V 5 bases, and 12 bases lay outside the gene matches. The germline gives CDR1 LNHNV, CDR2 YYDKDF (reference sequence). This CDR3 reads CATSRQGLRGLNTEAFF. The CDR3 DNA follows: TGTGCCACCAGCCGACAGGGCTTGAGGGGGCTGAACACTGAAGCTTTCTTT.

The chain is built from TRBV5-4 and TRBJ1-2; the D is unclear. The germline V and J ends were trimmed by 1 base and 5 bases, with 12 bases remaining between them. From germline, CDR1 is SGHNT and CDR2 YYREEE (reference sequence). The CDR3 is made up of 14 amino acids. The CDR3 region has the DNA TGTGCCAGCAGCTTGAAGGACTTAGGGTATGGCTACACCTTC. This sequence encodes CASSLKDLGYGYTF.

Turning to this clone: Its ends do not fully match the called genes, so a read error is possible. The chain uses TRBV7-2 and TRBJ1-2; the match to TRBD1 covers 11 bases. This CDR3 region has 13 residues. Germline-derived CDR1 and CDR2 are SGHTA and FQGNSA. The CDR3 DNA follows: TGTGCCAGCAGCTCCTGGGACAGGGGGGGCTCAGCCTTC. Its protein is CASSSWDRGGSAF.

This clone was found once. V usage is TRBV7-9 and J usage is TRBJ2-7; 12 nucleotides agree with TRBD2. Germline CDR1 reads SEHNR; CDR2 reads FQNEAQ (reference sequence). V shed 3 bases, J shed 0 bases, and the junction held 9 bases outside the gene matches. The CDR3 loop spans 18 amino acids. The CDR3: CASSFPSGRAEGSYEQYF. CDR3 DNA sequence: TGTGCCAGCAGCTTCCCTAGCGGGAGGGCCGAGGGCTCCTACGAGCAGTACTTC.

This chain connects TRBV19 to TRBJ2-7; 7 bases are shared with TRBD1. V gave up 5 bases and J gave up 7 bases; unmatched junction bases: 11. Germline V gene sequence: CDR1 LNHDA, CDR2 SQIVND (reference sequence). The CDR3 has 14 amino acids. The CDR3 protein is CASSAGTALREQYF. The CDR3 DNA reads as TGTGCCAGTAGTGCCGGGACAGCTCTTCGGGAGCAGTACTTC.

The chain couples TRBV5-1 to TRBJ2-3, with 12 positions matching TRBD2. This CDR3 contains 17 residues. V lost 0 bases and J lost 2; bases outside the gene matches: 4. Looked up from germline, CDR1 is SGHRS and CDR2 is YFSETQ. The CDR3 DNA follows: TGCGCCAGCAGCTTGGCCCTAGCGGGGGGGCCCACAGATACGCAGTATTTT. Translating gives CASSLALAGGPTDTQYF. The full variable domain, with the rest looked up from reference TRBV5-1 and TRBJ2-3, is KAGVTQTPRYLIKTRGQQVTLSCSPISGHRSVSWYQQTPGQGLQFLFEYFSETQRNKGNFPGRFSGRQFSNSRSEMNVSTLELGDSALYLCASSLALAGGPTDTQYFGPGTRLTVL.

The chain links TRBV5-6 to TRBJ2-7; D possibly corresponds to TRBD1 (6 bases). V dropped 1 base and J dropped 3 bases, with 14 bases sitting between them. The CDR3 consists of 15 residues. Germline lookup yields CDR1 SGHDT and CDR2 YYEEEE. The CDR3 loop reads CASSLPPGVGYEQYF. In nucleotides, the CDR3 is TGTGCCAGCAGCTTGCCCCCAGGGGTTGGCTACGAGCAGTACTTC.

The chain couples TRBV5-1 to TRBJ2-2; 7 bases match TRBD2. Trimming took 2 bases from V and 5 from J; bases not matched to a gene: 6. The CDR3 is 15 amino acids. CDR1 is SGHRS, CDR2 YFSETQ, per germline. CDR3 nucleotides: TGCGCCAGCAGCTTAGCGGGATCGCGAACCGGGGAGCTGTTTTTT. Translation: CASSLAGSRTGELFF.

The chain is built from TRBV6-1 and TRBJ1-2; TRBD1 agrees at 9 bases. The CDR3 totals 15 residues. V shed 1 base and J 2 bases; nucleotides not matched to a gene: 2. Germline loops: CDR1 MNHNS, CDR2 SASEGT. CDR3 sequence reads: CASSEVGQGNYGYTF. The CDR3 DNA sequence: TGTGCCAGCAGTGAAGTGGGACAGGGCAACTATGGCTACACCTTC.